These 28 T cell receptor beta chains originate from one sample sequenced in a study of response to subunit inactivated influenza vaccine. TCRdb independently ran MiXCR on the RT-PCR reads; one entry per CDR3 protein. This sample has about 500,000 distinct CDR3 sequences, with approximately 17% found just once. The input for sequencing was CD4+ T cells sorted from PBMCs, taken 23 months after vaccination. The origin of the receptors is a man aged 50 to 75 who received an inactivated influenza vaccine.

The chain employs TRBV20-1 and TRBJ2-7, with D possibly being TRBD1 (6 bases). The V gene lost 0 bases and the J gene lost 5 bases, with 20 bases spanning the gap. CDR3 length: 16 residues. The V gene's germline CDR1 is DFQATT and CDR2 SNEGSKA (reference sequence). CDR3: CSARDFASSGVNEQYF. The CDR3 DNA is TGCAGTGCTAGAGACTTCGCCTCATCAGGGGTCAACGAGCAGTACTTC.

The chain couples TRBV6-1 to TRBJ2-3; tentatively, D is TRBD1 (5 bases). With 6 bases removed from V and 0 bases from J, the gap between germline ends came to 10 bases. The CDR3 sequence is 14 residues long. Germline V lookup: CDR1 MNHNS, CDR2 SASEGT. The CDR3 sequence is CASRDSASTDTQYF. The CDR3 region has the DNA TGTGCCAGCAGAGACAGTGCTAGCACAGATACGCAGTATTTT.

The rearrangement joins TRBV4-1 to TRBJ1-1; weak D call: TRBD1 (5 bases). Trimming took 7 bases from V and 0 from J, leaving 15 bases between them. The CDR3 runs to 15 residues. From germline, CDR1 is MGHRA and CDR2 YSYEKL. The CDR3, as DNA: TGCGCCAGCACCCCCCGGGGCAGGCTGAACACTGAAGCTTTCTTT. This translates into CASTPRGRLNTEAFF.

This clonotype occurred once. The chain recombines TRBV7-2 with TRBJ1-1; D gene unclear. Deletions cut 5 bases from V and 4 bases from J, with 14 bases between. The CDR3 loop spans 14 amino acids. Germline V gene data show CDR1 as SGHTA and CDR2 as FQGNSA. CDR3 bases: TGTGCCAGCAGCCGGCTGGGATTTGGCACTGAAGCTTTCTTT. This translates into CASSRLGFGTEAFF.

This clonotype was counted a few times. The chain carries TRBV20-1 and TRBJ1-3, with 10 bases that match TRBD1. The V and J ends lost 6 bases and 6 bases, in that order; junction bases with no gene match: 5. The CDR3 sequence is 13 residues long. Germline V gene data show CDR1 as DFQATT and CDR2 as SNEGSKA (reference sequence). CDR3: CSARTGGANTIYF. The CDR3, as DNA: TGCAGTGCCCGGACAGGGGGAGCAAACACCATATATTTT.

The chain combines TRBV6-1 with TRBJ2-5; no clear D gene. V lost 9 bases to trimming and J lost 0 bases, with 14 bases between them. The CDR3 spans 14 residues. From germline, CDR1 is MNHNS and CDR2 SASEGT. The CDR3 loop reads CASKKTADQETQYF. For the CDR3, the DNA is TGTGCCAGTAAAAAGACGGCAGACCAAGAGACCCAGTACTTC.

The rearrangement joins TRBV7-8 to TRBJ1-1, with D unresolved. Per the germline V gene, CDR1 is SGHVS and CDR2 is FQNEAQ. The germline V and J ends were trimmed by 1 base and 1 base, with 10 bases remaining between them. This CDR3 contains 15 residues. This CDR3 reads CASSLEFRGNTEAFF. The DNA for the CDR3 is TGTGCCAGCAGCTTAGAGTTCCGGGGGAACACTGAAGCTTTCTTT.

The chain carries TRBV5-1 and TRBJ2-5; D unresolved. Deletions cut 0 bases from V and 4 bases from J, with 7 bases between. CDR1 is SGHRS and CDR2 is YFSETQ in the germline V gene. The length of the CDR3 is 13 residues. The CDR3 is CASSLDGGETQYF. DNA of the CDR3: TGCGCCAGCAGCTTGGACGGCGGAGAGACCCAGTACTTC.

V is TRBV7-9 and J is TRBJ1-1; D ambiguous. The CDR3 spans 15 residues. CDR1 and CDR2 from the germline V gene are SEHNR and FQNEAQ (reference sequence). V gave up 0 bases and J gave up 1 base, with 9 bases separating them. DNA for the CDR3: TGTGCCAGCAGCTTAGCCGATGTTACGAACACTGAAGCTTTCTTT. Translated: CASSLADVTNTEAFF.

The chain employs TRBV20-1 and TRBJ2-3; 12 positions agree with TRBD2. Germline-derived CDR1 and CDR2 are DFQATT and SNEGSKA (reference sequence). There are 17 residues in the CDR3. The V segment lost 1 base and the J segment 0 bases; nucleotides outside the gene matches: 5. CDR3: CSARGVGTSGSTDTQYF. The DNA of the CDR3 is TGCAGTGCTAGAGGGGTAGGGACTAGCGGGAGCACAGATACGCAGTATTTT.

This clonotype came up a few times. Here the CDR3 DNA reads TGTGCCAGCAGTTTGGCCTCGGCTGGGTCCTACGAGCAGTACTTC. It translates to CASSLASAGSYEQYF. This chain uses TRBV28 with TRBJ2-7; D is unclear. Looked up from germline, CDR1 is MDHEN and CDR2 is SYDVKM. The CDR3 contains 15 residues. V lost 3 bases, J lost 1 base, and 13 bases lay in between. The whole variable domain, remainder taken from reference TRBV28 and TRBJ2-7, is DVKVTQSSRYLVKRTGEKVFLECVQDMDHENMFWYRQDPGLGLRLIYFSYDVKMKEKGDIPEGYSVSREKKERFSLILESASTNQTSMYLCASSLASAGSYEQYFGPGTRLTVT.

The chain carries TRBV4-3 and TRBJ1-5, with a tentative D call TRBD1 (5 bases). This CDR3 has 18 residues. Germline CDR1 is LGHNA and CDR2 is YSLEER. The V and J ends lost 0 bases and 0 bases respectively, with 15 bases between them. CDR3 protein: CASSQDLLRGSSNQPQHF. The CDR3 coding sequence is TGCGCCAGCAGCCAAGATCTGTTAAGGGGAAGTAGCAATCAGCCCCAGCATTTT.

This clonotype was picked up a small number of times. The V and J genes are TRBV28 and TRBJ1-4, with D possibly being TRBD1 (5 bases). V was shortened by 6 bases and J by 4 bases, with 15 bases between the two germline ends. This CDR3 spans 15 amino acids. CDR1 is MDHEN, CDR2 SYDVKM, per germline. In nucleotides, the CDR3 is TGTGCCAGCAGCCGTAGGGGCTTTAATAATGAAAAACTGTTTTTT. This encodes CASSRRGFNNEKLFF.

This clonotype was picked up a small number of times. J is TRBJ2-7 and V is TRBV7-8; 12 nucleotides line up with TRBD2. This CDR3 region has 15 residues. V gave up 6 bases and J gave up 0 bases; unmatched junction bases: 3. CDR1 is SGHVS, CDR2 FQNEAQ, per germline. The CDR3 loop reads CASRSTSGSSYEQYF. The CDR3 DNA follows: TGTGCCAGCAGATCGACTAGCGGGAGCTCCTACGAGCAGTACTTC. The full variable domain, rest sourced from reference TRBV7-8 and TRBJ2-7, is GAGVSQSPRYKVAKRGQDVALRCDPISGHVSLFWYQQALGQGPEFLTYFQNEAQLDKSGLPSDRFFAERPEGSVSTLKIQRTQQEDSAVYLCASRSTSGSSYEQYFGPGTRLTVT.

This chain joins TRBV5-1 and TRBJ2-1; 8 bases align to TRBD2. CDR1 SGHRS and CDR2 YFSETQ come from the germline V gene. The CDR3 is 14 residues long. The ends lost 1 base at V and 6 bases at J; junction bases unmatched: 3. The CDR3 is CASSLSGTSNEQFF. CDR3 coding DNA: TGCGCCAGCAGCTTGTCCGGGACTAGCAATGAGCAGTTCTTC.

This chain links TRBV3-1 with TRBJ2-3, with TRBD2 identical over 8 bases. The CDR3 is made up of 15 amino acids. Trimming at V came to 4 bases and at J to 3 bases, leaving 6 bases not matched to a gene. Germline CDR1 reads LGHDT; CDR2 reads YNNKEL (reference sequence). For the CDR3, the DNA is TGTGCCAGCAGCCCCATCGGGACTAGAACAGATACGCAGTATTTT. It translates to CASSPIGTRTDTQYF.

The rearrangement links TRBV27 to TRBJ2-5, with a possible D match to TRBD2 (6 bases). This CDR3 is 13 amino acids long. Trimming removed 6 bases from V and 8 bases from J, with 16 bases in between. From germline, CDR1 is MNHEY and CDR2 SMNVEV (reference sequence). CDR3 DNA: TGTGCCAGCAGGCCGCCGGGACTCGCAACCCAGTACTTC. This sequence encodes CASRPPGLATQYF.

This clonotype was found a few times. V gene TRBV9 combines with J gene TRBJ2-4; D call uncertain. The germline CDR1 and CDR2 sequences are SGDLS and YYNGEE. V was pared by 2 bases and J by 9 bases, with 12 bases between. The CDR3 consists of 13 residues. CDR3 loop: CASSVVEMGIQYF. The CDR3 DNA reads TGTGCCAGCAGCGTCGTCGAAATGGGCATTCAGTACTTC.

This clonotype was seen only a few times. This sequence may be a read error, since a much larger clone differs from it by one base. This chain uses TRBV12-3 or TRBV12-4 with TRBJ1-1, with a possible D match to TRBD1 (5 bases). The CDR3 has 13 amino acids. For the CDR3, the DNA is TGTGCCAGCAGTTTTTCCCGGGGCACTGGAGCTTTCTTT. Translating gives CASSFSRGTGAFF.

The chain joins TRBV28 to TRBJ2-3; D gene unclear. Germline V gene data show CDR1 as MDHEN and CDR2 as SYDVKM. The CDR3 extends over 12 amino acids. The V and J ends lost 8 bases and 4 bases respectively, with 10 bases between them. CDR3 DNA sequence: TGTGCCAGCCGTGAAGGTGCAGATACGCAGTATTTT. This encodes CASREGADTQYF.

This clonotype was counted at least ten times. The CDR3 loop is CASSHHDTDTQYF. CDR3 coding DNA: TGTGCCAGCAGCCATCACGACACAGATACGCAGTATTTT. The gene calls are TRBV3-1 and TRBJ2-3, with D uncertain. Trimming removed 3 bases at V and 2 bases at J, with 6 bases between. The CDR3 is 13 amino acids. Germline V CDR1 and CDR2: LGHDT, YNNKEL (reference sequence).

The chain recombines TRBV20-1 with TRBJ2-3, with a tentative D call TRBD2 (5 bases). The CDR3 runs to 17 residues. Germline V CDR1 and CDR2: DFQATT, SNEGSKA (reference sequence). Between the trimmed V and J ends, which lost 6 bases and 2 bases, there was a span of 24 bases. The CDR3 bases are TGCAGTGCACTCCCTTCTCTCGACGCCGGGAACACAGATACGCAGTATTTT. This codes for CSALPSLDAGNTDTQYF.

V gene TRBV10-3 combines with J gene TRBJ2-7; the match to TRBD2 covers 7 bases. The CDR3 covers 15 residues. J gave up 5 bases and V 11 bases, and 18 bases lay outside the gene matches. Germline V gene lookup returns CDR1 ENHRY and CDR2 SYGVKD. CDR3 protein: CASSRRGSELDEQYF. The CDR3 DNA reads as TGTGCCTCGTCCCGGCGCGGGAGTGAACTCGACGAGCAGTACTTC.

The chain employs TRBV7-2 and TRBJ1-2; 8 positions match TRBD1. Trimming removed 5 bases from V and 0 bases from J; junction bases left unmatched: 8. This CDR3 region has 16 residues. From germline, CDR1 is SGHTA and CDR2 FQGNSA. In DNA form, the CDR3 reads TGTGCCAGCAGCCGAAAGGGGACAGGAGCTAACTATGGCTACACCTTC. Translated, it gives CASSRKGTGANYGYTF.

This chain uses TRBV9 with TRBJ2-3; D is unresolved. CDR1 is SGDLS, CDR2 YYNGEE, per germline. Trimming left V 0 bases short and J 5 bases short, with 4 bases between. The CDR3 extends over 12 amino acids. CDR3 DNA sequence: TGTGCCAGCAGCGTAGGCCTAGATACGCAGTATTTT. This encodes CASSVGLDTQYF.

This clonotype was seen a few times. The chain recombines TRBV9 with TRBJ2-2, with 16 bases fitting TRBD2. Trimming cost V 5 bases and J 3 bases; bases outside gene matches: 7. Per the germline V gene, CDR1 is SGDLS and CDR2 is YYNGEE. The CDR3 runs 18 residues. The CDR3 here is CASSGTSGRGSYTGELFF. The CDR3 DNA is TGTGCCAGCAGTGGGACTAGCGGGAGGGGAAGTTACACCGGGGAGCTGTTTTTT.

The chain couples TRBV27 to TRBJ2-7; weak D call: TRBD1 (5 bases). The V gene lost 6 bases and the J gene lost 2 bases, with 14 bases spanning the gap. Germline assignment: CDR1 MNHEY and CDR2 SMNVEV (reference sequence). This CDR3 spans 14 amino acids. In nucleotides, the CDR3 is TGTGCCAGCAGGGGCAGCAGACAGCCCTACGAGCAGTACTTC. Amino acid sequence: CASRGSRQPYEQYF.

The chain recombines TRBV30 with TRBJ2-7; 7 nucleotides match TRBD1. The V segment lost 3 bases and the J segment 6 bases; nucleotides outside the gene matches: 8. Germline assignment: CDR1 GTSNPN and CDR2 SVGIG (reference sequence). The CDR3 length is 13 residues. Here the CDR3 DNA reads TGTGCCTGGAGGACCGGGACAGTTGCCGAGCAGTACTTC. This encodes CAWRTGTVAEQYF.